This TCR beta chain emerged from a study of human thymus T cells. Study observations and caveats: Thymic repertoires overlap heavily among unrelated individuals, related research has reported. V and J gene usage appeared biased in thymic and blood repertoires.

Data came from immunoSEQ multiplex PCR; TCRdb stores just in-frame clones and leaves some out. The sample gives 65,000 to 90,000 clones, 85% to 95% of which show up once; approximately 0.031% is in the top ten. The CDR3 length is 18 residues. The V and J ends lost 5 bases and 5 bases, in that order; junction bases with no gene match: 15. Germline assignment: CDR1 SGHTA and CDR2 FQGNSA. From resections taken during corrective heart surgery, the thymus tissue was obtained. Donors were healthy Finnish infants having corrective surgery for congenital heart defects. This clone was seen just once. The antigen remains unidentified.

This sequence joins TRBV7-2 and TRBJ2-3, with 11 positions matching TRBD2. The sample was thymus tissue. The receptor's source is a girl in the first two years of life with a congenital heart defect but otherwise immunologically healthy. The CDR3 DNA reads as TGTGCCAGCAGCCATCGGGATAGCGGGAGGGCCGGGGAAGATACGCAGTATTTT. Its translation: CASSHRDSGRAGEDTQYF.